This passage covers 24 T cell receptor beta chains from one sample sequenced in a study of neurological immune-mediated disorders. TCRdb fed the 5' RACE reads into MiXCR, producing one record per CDR3 protein. The sample includes about 36,000 distinct CDR3 sequences, about 9.3% of them seen just once. Sequenced material: PBMCs. Source of these receptors: a woman between 25 and 40 years old with HTLV-1-associated myelopathy (HAM/TSP).

This clonotype was found many times. The chain carries TRBV11-3 and TRBJ1-1; 10 bases are a match to TRBD1. In germline, CDR1 is SGHNT, CDR2 YENEEA. The CDR3 runs 15 residues. V trimming: 5 bases; J trimming: 0 bases; junction bases outside the gene matches: 3. The DNA of the CDR3 is TGTGCCAGCAGCCGACAGGGGGCTATGAACACTGAAGCTTTCTTT. This sequence encodes CASSRQGAMNTEAFF.

This clonotype was observed at least ten times. The rearrangement uses TRBV20-1 and TRBJ1-1, with 8 bases that match TRBD1. V lost 6 bases to trimming and J lost 1 base; unmatched junction nucleotides: 7. The CDR3 totals 14 residues. CDR1 is DFQATT and CDR2 is SNEGSKA in the germline V gene (reference sequence). Here the CDR3 DNA reads TGCAGTGCAAACAGGGGGTTGGGGAACACTGAAGCTTTCTTT. The encoded protein is CSANRGLGNTEAFF.

This clonotype was counted many times. The rearrangement joins TRBV7-9 to TRBJ2-3; 9 bases are a match to TRBD2. CDR1 is SEHNR and CDR2 is FQNEAQ in the germline V gene (reference sequence). The CDR3 covers 16 residues. V lost 5 bases and J lost 4; bases outside the gene matches: 10. The CDR3 sequence is CASSPRTSAAADTQYF. CDR3 DNA: TGTGCCAGCAGCCCCCGGACTAGCGCCGCCGCAGATACGCAGTATTTT.

This clonotype was recorded many times. The V and J genes are TRBV19 and TRBJ1-2; TRBD1 matches 10 bases. CDR3 length: 17 residues. Trimming at V came to 6 bases and at J to 2 bases, leaving 12 bases not matched to a gene. Germline values: CDR1 LNHDA, CDR2 SQIVND (reference sequence). The CDR3 bases are TGTGCCAGTAGAGGCTCCGGGACAGGGGACAGAAACTATGGCTACACCTTC. It translates to CASRGSGTGDRNYGYTF.

This clonotype was found many times. The V gene is TRBV20-1, the J gene TRBJ2-7, with D possibly TRBD2 on 6 matching bases. Trimming shortened V by 3 bases and J by 4 bases, and 10 bases separated the two germline ends. Germline CDR1 and CDR2: DFQATT and SNEGSKA (reference sequence). CDR3 size: 12 residues. CDR3 coding DNA: TGCAGTGCTAGGTGGAGGGAGTACGAGCAGTACTTC. Translating gives CSARWREYEQYF.

This clonotype was picked up many times. The J gene is TRBJ1-2, the V gene TRBV29-1; 10 bases map to TRBD1. Germline trimming cut 4 bases from V and 4 bases from J; bases unmatched to any gene: 3. The length of the CDR3 is 13 residues. Germline CDR1 reads SQVTM; CDR2 reads ANQGSEA. The CDR3 region is CSVGQGAVYGYTF. CDR3 nucleotide sequence: TGCAGCGTTGGACAGGGGGCGGTCTATGGCTACACCTTC.

In this sample, this clonotype turned up many times. This sequence joins TRBV20-1 and TRBJ2-6, with TRBD1 identical over 7 bases. V trimming: 3 bases; J trimming: 2 bases; junction bases outside the gene matches: 7. This CDR3 is 16 amino acids long. The germline CDR1 and CDR2 sequences are DFQATT and SNEGSKA (reference sequence). The CDR3 loop reads CSARGQGETGANVLTF. CDR3 bases: TGCAGTGCTAGGGGCCAGGGGGAAACTGGGGCCAACGTCCTGACTTTC.

This clonotype was found many times. J is TRBJ2-1 and V is TRBV7-7; TRBD1 aligns across 9 bases. CDR3 length: 13 residues. The trim removed 6 bases at V and 10 bases at J, leaving 7 bases unmatched. Germline CDR1 and CDR2: SSHAT and FNYEAQ (reference sequence). The CDR3 DNA reads TGTGCCAGCAGTACCGGACAGGGGAACGAGCAGTTCTTC. It specifies CASSTGQGNEQFF.

This clonotype was observed at least ten times. The V call is TRBV15, the J call TRBJ1-5; no definite D call. Per germline, CDR1 LNHNV and CDR2 YYDKDF (reference sequence). Deletions cut 3 bases from V and 1 base from J, with 13 bases between. CDR3 length equals 16 residues. The CDR3 protein is CATSSRRTGSNQPQHF. The CDR3 coding sequence is TGTGCCACCAGCAGTCGCAGAACGGGCAGCAATCAGCCCCAGCATTTT. Full variable domain (outside the CDR3, taken from reference TRBV15 and TRBJ1-5): DAMVIQNPRYQVTQFGKPVTLSCSQTLNHNVMYWYQQKSSQAPKLLFHYYDKDFNNEADTPDNFQSRRPNTSFCFLDIRSPGLGDTAMYLCATSSRRTGSNQPQHFGDGTRLSIL.

This clonotype was counted ten times or more. The chain recombines TRBV12-3 or TRBV12-4 with TRBJ1-2, with D unresolved. Trimming cost V 3 bases and J 4 bases, with 6 bases left between them. CDR3 size: 12 residues. The CDR3 sequence: CASSFSRYGYTF. For the CDR3, the DNA is TGTGCCAGCAGTTTTTCCCGCTATGGCTACACCTTC.

This sequence joins TRBV7-2 and TRBJ2-5; D uncertain. V was shortened by 3 bases and J by 5 bases, with 10 bases between the two germline ends. The CDR3 is 13 residues long. Germline CDR1 reads SGHTA; CDR2 reads FQGNSA. CDR3 DNA sequence: TGTGCCAGCAGCTTCCCCCCTTGGGAGACCCAGTACTTC. Its protein product is CASSFPPWETQYF.

The CDR3, as DNA: TGCAGTGCTAGCCGTTTGCTAGGCGGGACCTACGAGCAGTACTTC. Protein sequence: CSASRLLGGTYEQYF. This chain joins TRBV20-1 and TRBJ2-7; TRBD2 might be the D (6 bases). CDR1 is DFQATT, CDR2 SNEGSKA, per germline (reference sequence). V lost 3 bases, J lost 2 bases, and 17 bases lay in between. The CDR3 covers 15 residues.

This clonotype was found many times. The V gene is TRBV4-1, the J gene TRBJ1-1, with unresolved D. CDR1 MGHRA and CDR2 YSYEKL come from the germline V gene. V was cut by 4 bases and J by 1 base, with 13 bases left in between. The CDR3 runs 15 residues. CDR3 DNA sequence: TGCGCCAGCAGCCTGAGACACGTCACGAACACTGAAGCTTTCTTT. Its protein product is CASSLRHVTNTEAFF.

This clonotype was found many times. The V gene is TRBV20-1, the J gene TRBJ1-5; 7 bases agree with TRBD1. Trimming cost V 6 bases and J 10 bases; bases outside gene matches: 12. There are 13 residues in the CDR3. From germline, CDR1 is DFQATT and CDR2 SNEGSKA (reference sequence). This chain's CDR3 is CSATDRAIQPQHF. Here the CDR3 DNA reads TGCAGTGCCACCGACAGGGCCATCCAACCCCAGCATTTT.

This clonotype was detected many times. The chain uses TRBV20-1 and TRBJ1-6; possibly TRBD1 for D (6 bases). In germline, CDR1 is DFQATT, CDR2 SNEGSKA (reference sequence). The CDR3 contains 15 residues. The V end was cut by 4 bases, the J end by 7 bases, with 17 bases between. This CDR3 reads CSATGDRPRNSPLHF. The CDR3 DNA sequence: TGCAGTGCTACAGGGGACCGGCCGAGGAATTCACCCCTCCACTTT.

This clonotype came up many times. The rearrangement joins TRBV6-1 to TRBJ1-6; the D gene is possibly TRBD1 (6 bases). Per the germline V gene, CDR1 is MNHNS and CDR2 is SASEGT. The CDR3 sequence is 13 residues long. Trimming cost V 8 bases and J 7 bases, with 12 bases left between them. The CDR3: CASRTEINSPLHF. CDR3 coding DNA: TGTGCCAGCCGGACAGAGATCAATTCACCCCTCCACTTT.

This clonotype was recorded at least ten times. The V call is TRBV10-3, the J call TRBJ1-2, with D possibly matching TRBD1 (5 bases). CDR1 is ENHRY, CDR2 SYGVKD, per germline. Trimming removed 8 bases at V and 1 base at J, with 14 bases between. The CDR3 is made up of 14 amino acids. The CDR3 nucleotides read TGTGCCATCCCTTCGCAGGGCCGTAACTATGGCTACACCTTC. Protein: CAIPSQGRNYGYTF.

This clonotype was observed many times. V and J are TRBV20-1 and TRBJ2-7; 9 bases line up with TRBD2. The CDR3 totals 16 residues. Per the germline V gene, CDR1 is DFQATT and CDR2 is SNEGSKA (reference sequence). V dropped 3 bases and J dropped 0; count of bases not matched to a gene: 9. The CDR3 DNA reads as TGCAGTGCTAGTCGTAGTAGCGGGGGCGGCTCCTACGAGCAGTACTTC. Its translation: CSASRSSGGGSYEQYF.

This clonotype was picked up many times. J is TRBJ1-2 and V is TRBV6-6; D not resolved. The CDR3 loop spans 14 amino acids. Germline V gene sequence: CDR1 MNHNY, CDR2 SVGAGI (reference sequence). Trimming stripped 3 bases from V and 4 bases from J, with 12 bases between. CDR3: CASSYNGVIYGYTF. CDR3 DNA: TGTGCCAGCAGTTATAATGGGGTGATCTATGGCTACACCTTC.

This clonotype turned up a few times. V gene TRBV4-1 combines with J gene TRBJ1-2; no reliable D call. CDR1 and CDR2 from the germline V gene are MGHRA and YSYEKL. Deletions cut 3 bases from V and 0 bases from J, with 2 bases between. The CDR3 consists of 12 residues. The CDR3 is CASSQPNYGYTF. The CDR3 DNA sequence: TGCGCCAGCAGCCAGCCTAACTATGGCTACACCTTC.

This clonotype was found many times. This chain connects TRBV24-1 to TRBJ2-1, with 7 bases that match TRBD1. CDR3 length equals 13 residues. Germline assignment: CDR1 KGHDR and CDR2 SFDVKD. The ends lost 4 bases at V and 5 bases at J; junction bases unmatched: 1. In DNA form, the CDR3 reads TGTGCCACCAGTGAAGGGACAGACAATGAGCAGTTCTTC. Translating it yields CATSEGTDNEQFF.

This clonotype came up many times. This chain links TRBV20-1 with TRBJ2-1; D tentatively fits TRBD1 or TRBD2 (5 bases each). V lost 5 bases to trimming and J lost 0 bases, with 14 bases between them. Germline V CDR1 and CDR2: DFQATT, SNEGSKA (reference sequence). The CDR3 sequence is 15 residues long. The chain's CDR3 is CSASGGGPSYNEQFF. As DNA, the CDR3 is TGCAGTGCTTCTGGTGGGGGTCCCTCCTACAATGAGCAGTTCTTC.

In its sample, this clonotype was seen a few times. The chain has TRBV16 and TRBJ2-6; D not resolved. Germline CDR1 and CDR2: KGHSY and FQNENV. The CDR3 is 16 amino acids. V dropped 3 bases and J dropped 4 bases, with 13 bases sitting between them. CDR3 protein: CASSQGKVTGANVLTF. The CDR3 DNA reads TGTGCCAGCAGCCAGGGGAAGGTTACAGGGGCCAACGTCCTGACTTTC.

This chain connects TRBV7-3 to TRBJ2-1; 7 bases agree with TRBD1. V gave up 4 bases and J gave up 7 bases; unmatched junction bases: 7. The CDR3 sequence is 14 residues long. Germline V CDR1 and CDR2: SGHTA, FQGTGA. The CDR3 here is CASSSKQGFNEQFF. The CDR3 DNA follows: TGTGCCAGCAGCTCAAAACAGGGGTTTAATGAGCAGTTCTTC.